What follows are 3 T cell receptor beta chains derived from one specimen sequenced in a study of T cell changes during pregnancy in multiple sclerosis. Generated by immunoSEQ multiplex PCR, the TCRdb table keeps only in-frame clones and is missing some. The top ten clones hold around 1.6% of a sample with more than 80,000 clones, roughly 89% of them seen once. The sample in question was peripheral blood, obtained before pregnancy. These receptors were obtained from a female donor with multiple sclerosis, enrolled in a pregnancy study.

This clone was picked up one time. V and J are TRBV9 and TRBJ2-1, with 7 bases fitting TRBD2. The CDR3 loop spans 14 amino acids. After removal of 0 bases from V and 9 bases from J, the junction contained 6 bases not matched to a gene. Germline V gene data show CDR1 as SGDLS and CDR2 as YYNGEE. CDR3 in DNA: TGTGCCAGCAGCGTAGTTGCGGGAGAGGGTGAGCAGTTCTTC. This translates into CASSVVAGEGEQFF.

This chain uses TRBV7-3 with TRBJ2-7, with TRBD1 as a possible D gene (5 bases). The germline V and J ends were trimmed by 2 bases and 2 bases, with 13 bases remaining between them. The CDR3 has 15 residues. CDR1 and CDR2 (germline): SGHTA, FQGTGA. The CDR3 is CASSLSQDPAYEQYF. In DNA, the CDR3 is TGTGCCAGCAGCTTATCACAGGATCCCGCCTACGAGCAGTACTTC.

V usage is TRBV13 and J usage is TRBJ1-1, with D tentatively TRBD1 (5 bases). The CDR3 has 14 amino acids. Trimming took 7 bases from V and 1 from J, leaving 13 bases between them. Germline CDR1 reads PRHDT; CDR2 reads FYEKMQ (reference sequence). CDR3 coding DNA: TGTGCCAGCAACGAGCCGCAGGGGAACACTGAAGCTTTCTTT. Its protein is CASNEPQGNTEAFF.